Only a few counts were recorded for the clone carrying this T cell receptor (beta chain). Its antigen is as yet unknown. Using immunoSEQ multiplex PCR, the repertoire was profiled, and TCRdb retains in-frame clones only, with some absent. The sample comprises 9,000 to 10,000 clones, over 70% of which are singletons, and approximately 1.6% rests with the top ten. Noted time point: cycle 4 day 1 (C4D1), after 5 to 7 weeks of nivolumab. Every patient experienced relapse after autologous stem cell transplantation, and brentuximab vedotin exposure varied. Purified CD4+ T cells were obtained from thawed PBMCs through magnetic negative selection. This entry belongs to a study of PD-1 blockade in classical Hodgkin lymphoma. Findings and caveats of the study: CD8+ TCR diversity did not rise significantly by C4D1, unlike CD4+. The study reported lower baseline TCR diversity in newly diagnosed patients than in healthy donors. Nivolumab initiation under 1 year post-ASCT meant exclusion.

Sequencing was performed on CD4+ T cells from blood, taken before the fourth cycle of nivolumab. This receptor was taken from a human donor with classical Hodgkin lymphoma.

CDR3 sequence (DNA): TGTGCCAGTAGTGAAGACAGGGAGGATGGGTATGAGAATTCACCCCTCCACTTT. This gives the protein CASSEDREDGYENSPLHF. This sequence joins TRBV19 and TRBJ1-6; TRBD1 matches 7 bases. After removal of 5 bases from V and 7 bases from J, the junction contained 17 bases not matched to a gene. The CDR3 extends over 18 amino acids. CDR1 and CDR2 from the germline V gene are LNHDA and SQIVND (reference sequence).